Listed below are T cell receptor beta chains from one sample, sequenced in a study of CD8 T cells in ankylosing spondylitis. TCRdb used MiXCR to reprocess the 5' RACE reads, holding one entry per CDR3 protein. Altogether fewer than 250,000 distinct CDR3 sequences are present, under 12% being singletons, with the ten largest covering 2.6%. Sequenced material: blood, either unsorted or a sorted T cell fraction (not recorded which). These receptors were obtained from a male donor with ankylosing spondylitis or in good health (not recorded which). The CDR3 runs from the conserved cysteine through the conserved F or W.

J gene: TRBJ1-1; V gene: TRBV5-6; CDR3 protein: CASSQVGQGGTEAFF
J gene: TRBJ2-5; V gene: TRBV5-5; CDR3 protein: CASFVQGGETQYF
J gene: TRBJ2-7; V gene: TRBV5-6; CDR3 protein: CASNDRYAYEQYF
J gene: TRBJ2-1; V gene: TRBV9; CDR3 protein: CASSSTGFEQFF
J gene: TRBJ1-1; V gene: TRBV14; CDR3 protein: CTSSSGLNTEAFF
J gene: TRBJ2-1; V gene: TRBV12-3/TRBV12-4; CDR3 protein: CASSPHGGTSSYNEQFF
J gene: TRBJ1-5; V gene: TRBV6-1; CDR3 protein: CASSPGGAWSNQPQHF
J gene: TRBJ2-3; V gene: TRBV10-3; CDR3 protein: CAISGQGADTQYF
J gene: TRBJ1-6; V gene: TRBV20-1; CDR3 protein: CSATGTFSTGSPLHF
J gene: TRBJ2-7; V gene: TRBV3-1; CDR3 protein: CASSQDASGSYEQYF
J gene: TRBJ1-4; V gene: TRBV4-1; CDR3 protein: CASSQDRFGPPGEKLFF
J gene: TRBJ2-1; V gene: TRBV9; CDR3 protein: CASSVGPGSYNEQFF
J gene: TRBJ2-7; V gene: TRBV25-1; CDR3 protein: CASTGTGYYEQYF
J gene: TRBJ1-2; V gene: TRBV20-1; CDR3 protein: CSARSVGDGYTF
J gene: TRBJ2-2; V gene: TRBV11-3; CDR3 protein: CASSLVGGPGNTGELFF
J gene: TRBJ2-1; V gene: TRBV12-3/TRBV12-4; CDR3 protein: CASRPLSYNEQFF
J gene: TRBJ2-3; V gene: TRBV11-2; CDR3 protein: CASSRPGTDTQYF
J gene: TRBJ2-2; V gene: TRBV7-8; CDR3 protein: CAIYGRERNTGELFF
J gene: TRBJ1-1; V gene: TRBV30; CDR3 protein: CAWSRAGGITEAFF
J gene: TRBJ2-2; V gene: TRBV3-1; CDR3 protein: CASSPQQRAYTGELFF
J gene: TRBJ2-3; V gene: TRBV5-1; CDR3 protein: CASSSGGHRTDTQYF
J gene: TRBJ2-5; V gene: TRBV7-9; CDR3 protein: CASSWQETQYF
J gene: TRBJ1-2; V gene: TRBV12-3/TRBV12-4; CDR3 protein: CASTTHHYGYTF
J gene: TRBJ2-5; V gene: TRBV7-2; CDR3 protein: CASSFGLAEVSETQYF
J gene: TRBJ1-1; V gene: TRBV3-1; CDR3 protein: CASSQGGEAFF
J gene: TRBJ2-7; V gene: TRBV20-1; CDR3 protein: CSARGSGMAGYEQYF
J gene: TRBJ2-3; V gene: TRBV6-1; CDR3 protein: CASSQPRWGGRADTQYF
J gene: TRBJ2-1; V gene: TRBV2; CDR3 protein: CASTQKEVYNEQFF
J gene: TRBJ1-1; V gene: TRBV12-3/TRBV12-4; CDR3 protein: CASSFQGVPEAFF
J gene: TRBJ1-2; V gene: TRBV7-2; CDR3 protein: CASSPYLTGAYGYTF
J gene: TRBJ2-7; V gene: TRBV20-1; CDR3 protein: CSAPQRNSYEQYF
J gene: TRBJ1-1; V gene: TRBV4-1; CDR3 protein: CASSQERKGAMNTEAFF
J gene: TRBJ2-5; V gene: TRBV5-5; CDR3 protein: CASTLPLEETQYF
J gene: TRBJ1-2; V gene: TRBV12-3/TRBV12-4; CDR3 protein: CASSPTGGSIYGYTF
J gene: TRBJ2-1; V gene: TRBV29-1; CDR3 protein: CSARDGGRANEQFF